Listed here is a single T cell receptor (beta chain). What it recognizes is unknown. The CDR3 covers 17 residues. Germline-derived CDR1 and CDR2 are SGHNT and YYREEE (reference sequence). V was clipped by 2 bases and J by 3 bases; unmatched bases: 7. 60 Vbeta and 13 Jbeta primers were used in PCR. Produced via immunoSEQ multiplex PCR; TCRdb's table is partial and in-frame only. In the table there are 75,000 to 100,000 clones, around 77% of which are singletons. This entry is derived from a study of cytomegalovirus exposure and HLA in healthy donors. Study-wide results and limits: Cytomegalovirus-associated status was assigned to some 180 TCR beta chains. Several of the most significant clusters appeared, in a later analysis, to be linked to common viral pathogens. TCR beta V- and J-gene trimming, according to a later analysis, was linked to a missense DCLRE1C variant. Generally TCR sequences proved uncommon, though certain public TCRs appeared in numerous donors.

The V and J genes are TRBV5-4 and TRBJ2-3; 12 bases map to TRBD2. The sequenced material came from PBMCs. This clonotype was obtained from a man aged 35-49 years in good health and CMV-seronegative. DNA of the CDR3: TGTGCCAGCAGCTTCCCTAGCGGGGGGGCAGGGACAGATACGCAGTATTTT. Amino acid sequence: CASSFPSGGAGTDTQYF.